This T cell receptor (beta chain) originates from a study of early T cells in non-severe SARS-CoV-2 infection. Study background: Sequencing targeted bulk RNA from unsorted whole blood, leaving chains unpaired.

This clonotype was observed at least ten times. Its cognate antigen is unknown. This CDR3 has 14 residues. V was shortened by 7 bases and J by 3 bases, with 12 bases between the two germline ends. The germline CDR1 and CDR2 sequences are MNHNS and SASEGT. General study findings and limits: Clonotype matching in VDJdb favored anti-spike CD8 responses and did not capture private and CD4 specificities.

Unique molecular identifiers tagged individual cDNA molecules. From the 5' RACE reads, TCRdb called clonotypes with MiXCR, one entry per CDR3 protein. The sample holds 100,000 to 130,000 distinct CDR3 sequences; approximately 12% are singletons and the top ten take 6.5% to 8%. The rearrangement joins TRBV6-1 to TRBJ2-2; perhaps D is TRBD1 or TRBD2 (5 bases each). The source is an adult who was a healthcare worker with PCR-confirmed SARS-CoV-2 infection or an uninfected control (not recorded which). Source material: whole blood. CDR3 DNA: TGTGCCAGCAACGAGGGGTGGGACACCGGGGAGCTGTTTTTT. Protein product: CASNEGWDTGELFF.